These 11 T cell receptor beta chains were all obtained from the same sample, sequenced in a study of OX40 agonist ivuxolimab in advanced cancers. Clones were sequenced by immunoSEQ multiplex PCR, and TCRdb holds only the in-frame ones, with some missing. The profile shows approximately 76,000 clones, about 89% of them singletons. The sequencing used CD4+ or CD8+ T cells sorted from blood, collected in a trial of the OX40 agonist ivuxolimab. These receptors were collected from an adult with an advanced solid tumor such as melanoma, head and neck, liver or kidney cancer.

V and J are TRBV20-1 and TRBJ2-7; a weak D match, TRBD2 (6 bases). The end of the DNA aligns better with TRBJ2-5, so the J call may be wrong. CDR3 length: 10 residues. Germline assignment: CDR1 DFQATT and CDR2 SNEGSKA (reference sequence). This CDR3 is CSGGLGTQYF. CDR3 DNA: TGCAGTGGGGGACTTGGGACCCAGTACTTC.

The V gene is TRBV10-2, the J gene TRBJ2-1, with 14 bases lining up with TRBD2. Germline values: CDR1 WSHSY, CDR2 SAAADI. The ends lost 4 bases at V and 10 bases at J; junction bases unmatched: 6. This CDR3 has 15 amino acids. The CDR3 loop is CASSVGLAGVEEQFF. CDR3 sequence (DNA): TGCGCCAGCAGTGTGGGACTAGCGGGAGTGGAGGAGCAGTTCTTC.

The chain uses TRBV7-8 and TRBJ1-5; TRBD1 aligns across 9 bases. CDR1 SGHVS and CDR2 FQNEAQ come from the germline V gene. This CDR3 contains 14 residues. Trimming took 5 bases from V and 6 from J; bases not matched to a gene: 5. CDR3 residues: CASSTTGGGQPQHF. CDR3 nucleotide sequence: TGTGCCAGCAGCACTACAGGGGGCGGTCAGCCCCAGCATTTT.

The chain is built from TRBV5-1 and TRBJ1-1; weak D call: TRBD1 (6 bases). The V and J ends lost 1 base and 1 base respectively, with 11 bases between them. CDR1 is SGHRS, CDR2 YFSETQ, per germline. This CDR3 has 15 residues. The CDR3: CASSLRQGKNTEAFF. In DNA, the CDR3 is TGCGCCAGCAGCTTGAGGCAGGGGAAGAACACTGAAGCTTTCTTT.

Points on this clone: In the same sample, other DNA sequences code for this CDR3. This rearrangement joins TRBV30 to TRBJ1-2; D ambiguous. There are 13 residues in the CDR3. Trimming took off 0 bases at V and 0 bases at J, with 5 bases between the two ends. Germline CDR1 GTSNPN, CDR2 SVGIG (reference sequence). The CDR3, as DNA: TGTGCCTGGAGTGTAGAGGCTAACTATGGCTACACCTTC. Its translation is CAWSVEANYGYTF.

V and J are TRBV27 and TRBJ2-3, with 7 nucleotides matching TRBD1. J lost 1 base, V lost 5 bases, and 6 bases had no gene match. Looked up from germline, CDR1 is MNHEY and CDR2 is SMNVEV (reference sequence). There are 15 residues in the CDR3. This CDR3 reads CASSRVTGGTDTQYF. CDR3 nucleotides: TGTGCCAGCAGTCGAGTTACAGGGGGCACAGATACGCAGTATTTT.

Here the CDR3 reads CASSLGREKLFF. The CDR3 DNA follows: TGTGCCAGCAGTCTTGGTAGGGAAAAACTGTTTTTT. V usage is TRBV2 and J usage is TRBJ1-4; D gene uncertain. CDR3 length equals 12 residues. Germline-derived CDR1 and CDR2 are SNHLY and FYNNEI. The V end was cut by 5 bases, the J end by 8 bases, with 9 bases between.

In this sample, this clone turned up once. The chain has TRBV7-3 and TRBJ2-3; a possible D gene is TRBD1 (6 bases). The CDR3 contains 15 residues. Germline V gene lookup returns CDR1 SGHTA and CDR2 FQGTGA. V dropped 2 bases and J dropped 6 bases, with 15 bases sitting between them. The CDR3 nucleotides read TGTGCCAGCAGCTTAGCCCCAACAGGGTTTGATACGCAGTATTTT. This sequence encodes CASSLAPTGFDTQYF.

V and J are TRBV2 and TRBJ1-4; 8 nucleotides match TRBD1. The CDR3 runs to 15 residues. Trimming at V came to 7 bases and at J to 11 bases, leaving 15 bases not matched to a gene. Germline V lookup: CDR1 SNHLY, CDR2 FYNNEI. CDR3 residues: CASMGGQVLGGKLFF. The CDR3 coding sequence is TGTGCCAGCATGGGGGGACAGGTTCTTGGAGGGAAACTGTTTTTT.

The chain uses TRBV28 and TRBJ1-4, with D hard to call. The CDR3 sequence is 15 residues long. The V and J ends lost 2 bases and 0 bases respectively, with 7 bases between them. From germline, CDR1 is MDHEN and CDR2 SYDVKM. The CDR3 here is CASSLSGSTNEKLFF. CDR3 DNA sequence: TGTGCCAGCAGTTTAAGCGGATCAACTAATGAAAAACTGTTTTTT.

The chain has TRBV29-1 and TRBJ2-2; no clear D gene. V was trimmed by 4 bases and J by 4 bases, leaving 13 bases between them. Germline V gives CDR1 SQVTM, CDR2 ANQGSEA. The CDR3 consists of 14 residues. Here the CDR3 DNA reads TGCAGCGTTGGGGCCCAATTTAGCACCGGGGAGCTGTTTTTT. Amino acids: CSVGAQFSTGELFF.